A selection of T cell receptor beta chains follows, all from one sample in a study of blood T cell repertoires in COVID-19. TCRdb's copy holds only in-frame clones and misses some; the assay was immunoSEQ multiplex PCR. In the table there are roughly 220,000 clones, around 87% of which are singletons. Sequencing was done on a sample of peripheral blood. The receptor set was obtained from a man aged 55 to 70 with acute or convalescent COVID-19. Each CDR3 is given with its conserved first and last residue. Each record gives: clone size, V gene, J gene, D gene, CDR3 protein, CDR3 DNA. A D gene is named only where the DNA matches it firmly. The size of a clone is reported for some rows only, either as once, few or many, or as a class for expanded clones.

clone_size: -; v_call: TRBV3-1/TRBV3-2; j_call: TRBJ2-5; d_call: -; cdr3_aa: CASSQQGTGETQYF; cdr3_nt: TGTGCCAGCAGCCAACAGGGAACGGGAGAGACCCAGTACTTC
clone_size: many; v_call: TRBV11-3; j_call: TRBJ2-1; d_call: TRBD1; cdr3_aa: CASSLTSLGTGRNEQFF; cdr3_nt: TGTGCCAGCAGCTTAACCTCGCTTGGGACAGGGAGGAATGAGCAGTTCTTC
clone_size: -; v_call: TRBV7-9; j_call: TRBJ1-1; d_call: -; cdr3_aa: CASRVEGLWAEAFF; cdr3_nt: TGTGCCAGCAGGGTAGAGGGCTTGTGGGCTGAAGCTTTCTTT
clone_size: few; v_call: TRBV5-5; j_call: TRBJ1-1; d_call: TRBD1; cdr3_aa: CASIIEGQGAGGAFF; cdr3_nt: TGTGCCAGCATCATCGAGGGACAGGGGGCGGGAGGAGCTTTCTTT
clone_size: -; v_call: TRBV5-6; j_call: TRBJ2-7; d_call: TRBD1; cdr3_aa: CASSLTFLGDRWGYEQYF; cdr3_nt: TGTGCCAGCAGCCTCACCTTTTTAGGGGACAGGTGGGGCTACGAGCAGTACTTC
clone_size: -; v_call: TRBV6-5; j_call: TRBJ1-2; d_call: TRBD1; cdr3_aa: CASSPLQGANGYTF; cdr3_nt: TGTGCCAGCAGTCCTCTCCAGGGGGCAAATGGCTACACCTTC
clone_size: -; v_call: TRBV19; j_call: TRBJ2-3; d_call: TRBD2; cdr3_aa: CASRWTSGGDPQTDTQYF; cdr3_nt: TGTGCCAGTAGGTGGACTAGCGGGGGGGATCCTCAAACAGATACGCAGTATTTT
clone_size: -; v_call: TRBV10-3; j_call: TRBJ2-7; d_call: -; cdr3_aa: CAITQQGGDDEQYF; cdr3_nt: TGTGCCATCACCCAGCAGGGGGGTGACGACGAGCAGTACTTC
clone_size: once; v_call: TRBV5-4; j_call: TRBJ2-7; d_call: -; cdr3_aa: CASSFGPYEQYF; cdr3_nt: TGTGCCAGCAGCTTTGGCCCTTACGAGCAGTACTTC
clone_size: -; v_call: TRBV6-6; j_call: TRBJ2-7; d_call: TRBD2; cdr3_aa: CASSYSVGGGAYEQYF; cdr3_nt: TGTGCCAGCAGTTACTCAGTGGGCGGGGGGGCCTACGAGCAGTACTTC
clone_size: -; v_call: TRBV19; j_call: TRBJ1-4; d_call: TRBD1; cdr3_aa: CASSIPGGEGEKLFF; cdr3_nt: TGTGCCAGTAGTATTCCAGGGGGCGAGGGGGAAAAACTGTTTTTT
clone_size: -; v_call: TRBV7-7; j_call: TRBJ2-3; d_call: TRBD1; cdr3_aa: CASSSPPAGTGDTQYF; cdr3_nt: TGTGCCAGCAGCTCACCACCCGCCGGGACAGGGGATACGCAGTATTTT
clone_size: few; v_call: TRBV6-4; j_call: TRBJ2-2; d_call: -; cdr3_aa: CASSATEANTGELFF; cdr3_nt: TGTGCCAGCAGTGCGACAGAAGCGAACACCGGGGAGCTGTTTTTT
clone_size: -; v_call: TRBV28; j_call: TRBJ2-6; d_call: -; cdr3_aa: CASSVQGTGANVLTF; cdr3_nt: TGTGCCAGCAGTGTGCAGGGTACCGGGGCCAACGTCCTGACTTTC
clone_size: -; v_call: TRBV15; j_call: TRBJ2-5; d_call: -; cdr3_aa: CATSRRGQETQYF; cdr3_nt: TGTGCCACCAGCAGAAGGGGACAAGAGACCCAGTACTTC
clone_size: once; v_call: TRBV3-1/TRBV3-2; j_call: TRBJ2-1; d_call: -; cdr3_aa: CASSLTPGAFMEEQFF; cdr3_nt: TGTGCCAGCAGCCTCACCCCGGGAGCCTTTATGGAAGAGCAGTTCTTC
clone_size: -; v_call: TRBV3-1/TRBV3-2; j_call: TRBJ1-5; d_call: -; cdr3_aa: CASSRGQRNQPQHF; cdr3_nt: TGTGCCAGCAGCCGCGGACAGCGGAATCAGCCCCAGCATTTT
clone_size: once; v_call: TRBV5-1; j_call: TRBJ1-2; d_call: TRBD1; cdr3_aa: CASSLEGTANYGYTF; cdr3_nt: TGCGCCAGCAGCTTGGAAGGGACAGCTAACTATGGCTACACCTTC
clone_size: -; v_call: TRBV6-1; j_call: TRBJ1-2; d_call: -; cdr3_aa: CASSEGAVWYGYTF; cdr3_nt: TGTGCCAGCAGTGAGGGGGCAGTCTGGTATGGCTACACCTTC
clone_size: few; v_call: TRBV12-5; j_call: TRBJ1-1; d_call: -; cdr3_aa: CASGLFKGGVEAYTEAFF; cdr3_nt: TGTGCTAGTGGTTTGTTTAAAGGGGGGGTTGAGGCGTACACTGAAGCTTTCTTT
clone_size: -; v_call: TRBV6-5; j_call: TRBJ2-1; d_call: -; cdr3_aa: CASSYSGRGPQFF; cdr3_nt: TGTGCCAGCAGTTACTCGGGGCGGGGGCCCCAGTTCTTC
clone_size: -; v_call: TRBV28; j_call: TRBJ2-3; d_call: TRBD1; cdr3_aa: CALNPPGQGASTDTQYF; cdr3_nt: TGTGCTTTAAATCCCCCGGGACAGGGGGCCAGCACAGATACGCAGTATTTT
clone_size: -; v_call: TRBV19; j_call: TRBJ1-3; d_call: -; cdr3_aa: CASGRDSLGSGNTIYF; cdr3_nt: TGTGCCAGTGGAAGAGACAGTCTCGGCTCTGGAAACACCATATATTTT
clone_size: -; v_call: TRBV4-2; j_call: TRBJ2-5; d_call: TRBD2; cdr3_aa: CASSPRASGGQETQYF; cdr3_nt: TGTGCCAGCAGCCCGCGGGCTAGCGGGGGACAAGAGACCCAGTACTTC
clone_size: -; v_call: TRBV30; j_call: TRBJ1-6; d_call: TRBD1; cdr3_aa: CASQRTGGAGPLHF; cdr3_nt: TGTGCCTCCCAAAGGACAGGGGGCGCGGGACCCCTCCACTTT
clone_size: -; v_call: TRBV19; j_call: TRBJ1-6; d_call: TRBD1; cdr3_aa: CASSISGTANSPLHF; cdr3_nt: TGTGCCAGTAGTATTTCCGGGACAGCTAATTCACCCCTCCACTTT
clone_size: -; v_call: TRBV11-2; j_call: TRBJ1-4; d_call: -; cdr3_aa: CASSLDRGVGEKLFF; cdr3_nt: TGTGCCAGCAGCTTAGATAGAGGTGTGGGTGAAAAACTGTTTTTT
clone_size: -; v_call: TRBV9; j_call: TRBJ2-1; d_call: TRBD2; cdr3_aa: CASSVTSGTSGGNEQFF; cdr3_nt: TGTGCCAGCAGCGTCACCTCCGGGACTAGTGGCGGCAATGAGCAGTTCTTC
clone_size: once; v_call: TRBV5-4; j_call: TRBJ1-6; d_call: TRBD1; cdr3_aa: CASSLGQGSSPLHF; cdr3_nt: TGTGCCAGCAGCCTGGGACAGGGAAGTTCACCCCTCCACTTT
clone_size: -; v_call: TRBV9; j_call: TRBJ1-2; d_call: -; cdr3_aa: CASSVAPGADNGYTF; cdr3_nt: TGTGCCAGCAGCGTGGCCCCAGGGGCAGACAATGGCTACACCTTC
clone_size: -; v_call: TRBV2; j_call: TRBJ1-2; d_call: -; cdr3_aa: CASSEFPGQPTNYGYTF; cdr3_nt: TGTGCCAGCAGTGAATTCCCCGGACAGCCAACTAACTATGGCTACACCTTC
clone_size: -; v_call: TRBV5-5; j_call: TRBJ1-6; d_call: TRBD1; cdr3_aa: CASSSTDRAPSSPLHF; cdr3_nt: TGTGCCAGCAGCTCCACTGACAGGGCTCCGTCGTCACCCCTCCACTTT
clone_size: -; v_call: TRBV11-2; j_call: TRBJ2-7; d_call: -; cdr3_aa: CASSLVRDYEQYF; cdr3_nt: TGTGCCAGCAGCCTGGTGAGGGACTACGAGCAGTACTTC
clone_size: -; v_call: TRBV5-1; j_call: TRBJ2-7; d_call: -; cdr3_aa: CASSPGRGEQYF; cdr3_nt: TGCGCCAGCAGCCCGGGGCGGGGCGAGCAGTACTTC
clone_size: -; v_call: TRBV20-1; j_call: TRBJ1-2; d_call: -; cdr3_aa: CGMTVGYGYTF; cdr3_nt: TGCGGAATGACAGTCGGCTATGGCTACACCTTC
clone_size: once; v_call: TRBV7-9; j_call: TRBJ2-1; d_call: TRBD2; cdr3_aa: CASSLTSGGAGNEQFF; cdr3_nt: TGTGCCAGCAGCTTAACTAGCGGGGGGGCAGGGAATGAGCAGTTCTTC
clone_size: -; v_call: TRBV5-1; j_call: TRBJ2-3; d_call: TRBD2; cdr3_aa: CASSLSRGGTPSTDTQYF; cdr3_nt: TGCGCCAGCAGCTTGTCCCGGGGGGGGACCCCTAGCACAGATACGCAGTATTTT
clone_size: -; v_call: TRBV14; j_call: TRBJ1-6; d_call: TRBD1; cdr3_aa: CASSQTGGSPLHF; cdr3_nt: TGTGCCAGCAGCCAGACAGGGGGTTCACCCCTCCACTTT
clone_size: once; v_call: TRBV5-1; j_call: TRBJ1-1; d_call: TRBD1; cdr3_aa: CASSTGDRANTEAFF; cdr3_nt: TGCGCCAGCAGCACTGGGGACAGGGCGAACACTGAAGCTTTCTTT
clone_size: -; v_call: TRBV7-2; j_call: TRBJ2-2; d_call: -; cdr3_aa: CASSLSGGGGTGELFF; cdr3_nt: TGTGCCAGCAGCTTGAGCGGCGGTGGCGGCACCGGGGAGCTGTTTTTT
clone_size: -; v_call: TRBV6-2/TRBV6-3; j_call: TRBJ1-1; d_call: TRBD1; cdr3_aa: CASSRDPGTGKEAFF; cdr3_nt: TGTGCCAGCAGTCGAGACCCCGGGACAGGAAAGGAAGCTTTCTTT
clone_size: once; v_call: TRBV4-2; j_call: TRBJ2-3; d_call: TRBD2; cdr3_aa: CASSQLAGGPSTSTDTQYF; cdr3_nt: TGTGCCAGCAGCCAACTAGCGGGGGGACCCTCAACTAGCACAGATACGCAGTATTTT
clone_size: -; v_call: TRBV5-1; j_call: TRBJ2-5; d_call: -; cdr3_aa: CASRPGTPGGETQYF; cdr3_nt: TGCGCCAGCAGACCCGGGACCCCTGGGGGGGAGACCCAGTACTTC
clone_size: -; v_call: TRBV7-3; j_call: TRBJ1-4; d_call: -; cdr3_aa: CASSLSGGINEKLFF; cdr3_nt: TGTGCCAGCAGCTTATCTGGGGGGATAAATGAAAAACTGTTTTTT